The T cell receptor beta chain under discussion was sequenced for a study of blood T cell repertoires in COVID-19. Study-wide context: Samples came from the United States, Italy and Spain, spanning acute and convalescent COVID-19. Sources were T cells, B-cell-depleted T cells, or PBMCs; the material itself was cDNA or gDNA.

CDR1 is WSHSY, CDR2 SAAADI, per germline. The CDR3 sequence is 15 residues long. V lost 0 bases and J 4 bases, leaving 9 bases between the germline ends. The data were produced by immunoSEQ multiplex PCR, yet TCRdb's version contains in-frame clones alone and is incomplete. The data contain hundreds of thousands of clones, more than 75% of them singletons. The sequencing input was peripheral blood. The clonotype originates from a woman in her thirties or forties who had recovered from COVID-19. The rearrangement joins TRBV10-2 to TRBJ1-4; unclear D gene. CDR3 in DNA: TGCGCCAGCAGTGAGTCTGGAGGGCTTAATGAAAAACTGTTTTTT. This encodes CASSESGGLNEKLFF.